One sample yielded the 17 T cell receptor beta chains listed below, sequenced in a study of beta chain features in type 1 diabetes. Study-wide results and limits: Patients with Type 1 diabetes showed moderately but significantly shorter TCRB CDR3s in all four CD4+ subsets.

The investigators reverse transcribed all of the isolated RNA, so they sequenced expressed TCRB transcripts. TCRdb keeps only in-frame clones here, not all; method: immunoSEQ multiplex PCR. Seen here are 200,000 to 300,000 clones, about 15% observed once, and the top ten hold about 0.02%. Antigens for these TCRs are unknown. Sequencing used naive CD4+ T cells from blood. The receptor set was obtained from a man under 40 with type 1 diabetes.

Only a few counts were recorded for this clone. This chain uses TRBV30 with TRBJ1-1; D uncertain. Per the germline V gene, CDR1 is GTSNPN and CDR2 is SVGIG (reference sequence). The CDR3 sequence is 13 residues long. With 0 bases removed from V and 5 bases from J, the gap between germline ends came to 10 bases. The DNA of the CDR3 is TGTGCCTGGAGTGTCGGCGAGGAAACTGAAGCTTTCTTT. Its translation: CAWSVGEETEAFF.

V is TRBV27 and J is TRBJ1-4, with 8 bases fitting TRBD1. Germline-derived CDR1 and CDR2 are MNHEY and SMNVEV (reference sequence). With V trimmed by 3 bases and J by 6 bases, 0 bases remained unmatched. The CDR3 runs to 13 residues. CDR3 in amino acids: CASSLTGDEKLFF. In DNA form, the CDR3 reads TGTGCCAGCAGTTTGACAGGGGATGAAAAACTGTTTTTT.

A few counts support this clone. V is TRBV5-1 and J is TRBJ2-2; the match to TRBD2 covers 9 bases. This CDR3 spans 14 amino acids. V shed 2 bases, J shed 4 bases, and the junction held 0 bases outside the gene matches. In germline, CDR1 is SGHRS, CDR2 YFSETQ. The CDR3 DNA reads TGCGCCAGCAGCTTTAGCGGGAGCACCGGGGAGCTGTTTTTT. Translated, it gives CASSFSGSTGELFF.

CDR3 sequence: CASSVFNTDTQYF. The CDR3, as DNA: TGTGCCAGCAGTGTTTTTAACACAGATACGCAGTATTTT. The chain links TRBV6-1 to TRBJ2-3, with D unresolved. The CDR3 length is 13 residues. Germline V gives CDR1 MNHNS, CDR2 SASEGT. Trimming shortened V by 4 bases and J by 2 bases, and 7 bases separated the two germline ends.

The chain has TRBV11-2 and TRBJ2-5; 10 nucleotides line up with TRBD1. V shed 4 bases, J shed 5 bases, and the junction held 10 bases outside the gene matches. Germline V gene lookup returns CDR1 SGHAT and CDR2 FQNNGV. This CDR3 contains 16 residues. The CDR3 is CASSSQVGTGDETQYF. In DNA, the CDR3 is TGTGCCAGCAGCTCTCAAGTAGGGACAGGGGACGAGACCCAGTACTTC. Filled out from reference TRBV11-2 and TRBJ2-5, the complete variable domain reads EAGVAQSPRYKIIEKRQSVAFWCNPISGHATLYWYQQILGQGPKLLIQFQNNGVVDDSQLPKDRFSAERLKGVDSTLKIQPAKLEDSAVYLCASSSQVGTGDETQYFGPGTRLLVL.

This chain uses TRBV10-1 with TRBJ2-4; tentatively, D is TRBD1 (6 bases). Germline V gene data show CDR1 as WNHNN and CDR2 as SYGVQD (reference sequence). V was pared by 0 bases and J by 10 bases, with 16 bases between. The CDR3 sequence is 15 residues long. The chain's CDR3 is CASSESDSARGIQYF. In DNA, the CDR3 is TGCGCCAGCAGTGAGTCAGACAGTGCCAGGGGAATTCAGTACTTC.

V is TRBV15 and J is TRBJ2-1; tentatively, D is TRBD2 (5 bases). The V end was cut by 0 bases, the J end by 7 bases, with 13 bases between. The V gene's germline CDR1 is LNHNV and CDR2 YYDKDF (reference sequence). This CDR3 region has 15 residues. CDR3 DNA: TGTGCCACCAGCAGAGATGTGGGGAGAACTAATGAGCAGTTCTTC. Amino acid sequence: CATSRDVGRTNEQFF.

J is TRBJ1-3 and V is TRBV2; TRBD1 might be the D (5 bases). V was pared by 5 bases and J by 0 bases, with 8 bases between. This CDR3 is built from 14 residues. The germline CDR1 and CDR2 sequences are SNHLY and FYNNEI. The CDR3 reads CASSTDSSGNTIYF. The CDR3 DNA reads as TGTGCCAGCAGTACCGACAGCTCTGGAAACACCATATATTTT.

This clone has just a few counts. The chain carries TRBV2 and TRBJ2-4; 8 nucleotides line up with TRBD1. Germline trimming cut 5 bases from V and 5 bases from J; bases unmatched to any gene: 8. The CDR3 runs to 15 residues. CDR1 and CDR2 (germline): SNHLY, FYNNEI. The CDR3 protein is CASSPTGTGENIQYF. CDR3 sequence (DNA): TGTGCCAGCAGTCCGACCGGGACAGGCGAAAACATTCAGTACTTC.

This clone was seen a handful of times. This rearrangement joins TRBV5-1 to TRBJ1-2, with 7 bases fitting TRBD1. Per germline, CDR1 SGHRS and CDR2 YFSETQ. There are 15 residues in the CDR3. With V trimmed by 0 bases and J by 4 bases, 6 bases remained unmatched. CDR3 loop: CASSLVGTELYGYTF. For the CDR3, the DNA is TGCGCCAGCAGCTTGGTGGGGACAGAGCTCTATGGCTACACCTTC.

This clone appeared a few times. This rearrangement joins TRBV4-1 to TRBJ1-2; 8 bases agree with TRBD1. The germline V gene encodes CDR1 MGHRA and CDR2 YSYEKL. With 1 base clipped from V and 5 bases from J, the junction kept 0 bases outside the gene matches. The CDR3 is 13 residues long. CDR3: CASSQGTGYGYTF. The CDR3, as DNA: TGCGCCAGCAGCCAAGGGACAGGGTATGGCTACACCTTC.

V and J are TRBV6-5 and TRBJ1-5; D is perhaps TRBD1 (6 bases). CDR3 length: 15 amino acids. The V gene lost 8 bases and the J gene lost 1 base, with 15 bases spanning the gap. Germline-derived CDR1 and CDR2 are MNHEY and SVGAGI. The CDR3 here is CASRRGGMSNQPQHF. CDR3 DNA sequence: TGTGCCAGCCGTAGAGGGGGAATGAGCAATCAGCCCCAGCATTTT.

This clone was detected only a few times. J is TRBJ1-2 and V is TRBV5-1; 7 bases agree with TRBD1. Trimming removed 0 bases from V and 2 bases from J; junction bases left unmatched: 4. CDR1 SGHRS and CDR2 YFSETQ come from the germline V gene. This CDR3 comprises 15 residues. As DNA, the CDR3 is TGCGCCAGCAGCTTGGACAGGGGATCAAACTATGGCTACACCTTC. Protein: CASSLDRGSNYGYTF.

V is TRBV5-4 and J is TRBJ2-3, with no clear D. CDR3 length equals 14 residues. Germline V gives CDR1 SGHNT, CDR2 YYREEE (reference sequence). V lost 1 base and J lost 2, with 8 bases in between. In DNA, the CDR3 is TGTGCCAGCAGCTTGTCCTCTTTCACAGATACGCAGTATTTT. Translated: CASSLSSFTDTQYF.

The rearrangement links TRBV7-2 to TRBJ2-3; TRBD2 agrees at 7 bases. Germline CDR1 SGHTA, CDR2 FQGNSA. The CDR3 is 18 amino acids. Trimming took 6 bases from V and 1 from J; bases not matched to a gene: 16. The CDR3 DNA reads TGTGCCAGCAGTCCCCGACTAGCAGGAGCTCTGGGCACAGATACGCAGTATTTT. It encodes CASSPRLAGALGTDTQYF.

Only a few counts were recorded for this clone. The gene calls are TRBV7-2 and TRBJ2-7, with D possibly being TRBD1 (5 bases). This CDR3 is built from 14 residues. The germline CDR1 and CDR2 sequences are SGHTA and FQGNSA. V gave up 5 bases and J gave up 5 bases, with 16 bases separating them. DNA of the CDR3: TGTGCCAGCAGCCCCCCGGGTTGGGGCGACGAGCAGTACTTC. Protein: CASSPPGWGDEQYF.

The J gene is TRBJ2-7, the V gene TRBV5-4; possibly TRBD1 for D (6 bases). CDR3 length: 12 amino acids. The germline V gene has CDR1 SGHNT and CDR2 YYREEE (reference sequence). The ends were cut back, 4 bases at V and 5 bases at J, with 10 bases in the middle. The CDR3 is CASSTGGDEQYF. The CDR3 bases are TGTGCCAGCAGCACTGGGGGCGACGAGCAGTACTTC.